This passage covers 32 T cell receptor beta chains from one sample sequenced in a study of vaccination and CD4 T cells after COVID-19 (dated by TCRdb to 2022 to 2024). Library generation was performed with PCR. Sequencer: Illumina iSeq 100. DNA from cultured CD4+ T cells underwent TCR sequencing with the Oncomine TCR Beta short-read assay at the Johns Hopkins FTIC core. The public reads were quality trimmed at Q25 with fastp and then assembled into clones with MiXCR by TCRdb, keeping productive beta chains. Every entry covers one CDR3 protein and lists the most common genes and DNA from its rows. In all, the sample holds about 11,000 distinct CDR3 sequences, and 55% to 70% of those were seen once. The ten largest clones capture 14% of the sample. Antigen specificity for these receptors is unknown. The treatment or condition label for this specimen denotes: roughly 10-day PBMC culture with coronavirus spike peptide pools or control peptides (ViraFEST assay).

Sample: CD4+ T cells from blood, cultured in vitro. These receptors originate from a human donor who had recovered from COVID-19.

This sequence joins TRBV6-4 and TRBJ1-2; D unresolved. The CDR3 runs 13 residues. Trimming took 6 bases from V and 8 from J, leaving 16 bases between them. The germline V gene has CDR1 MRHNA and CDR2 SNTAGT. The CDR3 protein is CASSPGSGVGYTF. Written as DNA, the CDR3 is TGTGCCAGCAGCCCGGGGTCAGGCGTAGGCTACACCTTC.

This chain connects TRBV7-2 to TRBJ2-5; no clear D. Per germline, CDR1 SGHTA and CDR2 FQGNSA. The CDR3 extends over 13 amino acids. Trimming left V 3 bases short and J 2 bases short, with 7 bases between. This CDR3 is CASSFGRQETQYF. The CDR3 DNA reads TGTGCCAGCAGCTTCGGCAGACAAGAGACCCAGTACTTC.

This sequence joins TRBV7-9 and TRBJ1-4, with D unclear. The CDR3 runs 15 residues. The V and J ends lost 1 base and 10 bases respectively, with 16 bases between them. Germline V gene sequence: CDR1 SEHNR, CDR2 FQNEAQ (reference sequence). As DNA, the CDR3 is TGTGCCAGCAGCTTAGATGGGTGGTTTAACGTAAAACTGTTTTTT. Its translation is CASSLDGWFNVKLFF.

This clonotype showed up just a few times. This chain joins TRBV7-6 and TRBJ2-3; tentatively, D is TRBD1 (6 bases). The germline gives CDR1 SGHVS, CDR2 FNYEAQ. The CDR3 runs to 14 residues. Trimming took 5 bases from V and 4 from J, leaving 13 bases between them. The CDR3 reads CASSPQTGPDTQYF. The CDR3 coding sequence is TGTGCCAGCAGCCCTCAGACAGGCCCAGATACGCAGTATTTT. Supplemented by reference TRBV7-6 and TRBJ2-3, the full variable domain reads GAGVSQSPRYKVTKRGQDVALRCDPISGHVSLYWYRQALGQGPEFLTYFNYEAQQDKSGLPNDRFSAERPEGSISTLTIQRTEQRDSAMYRCASSPQTGPDTQYFGPGTRLTVL.

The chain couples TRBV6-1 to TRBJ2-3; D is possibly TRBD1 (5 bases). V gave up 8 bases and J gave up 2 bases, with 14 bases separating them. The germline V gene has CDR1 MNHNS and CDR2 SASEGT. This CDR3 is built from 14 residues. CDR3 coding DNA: TGTGCCAGCGCTCTTCAAGGGGTCACAGATACGCAGTATTTT. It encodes CASALQGVTDTQYF.

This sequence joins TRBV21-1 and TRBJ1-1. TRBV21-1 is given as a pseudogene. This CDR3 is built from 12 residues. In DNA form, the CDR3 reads TGTGCCAGCAGCAAATTCAGGAATGAAGCTTTCTTT. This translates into CASSKFRNEAFF.

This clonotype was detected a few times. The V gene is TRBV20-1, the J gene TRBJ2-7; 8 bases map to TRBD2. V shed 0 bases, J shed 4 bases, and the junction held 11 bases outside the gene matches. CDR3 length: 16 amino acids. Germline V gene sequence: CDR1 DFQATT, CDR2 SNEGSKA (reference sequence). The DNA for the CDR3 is TGCAGTGCTAGAGAAGACCGCCCTAGCGGGCGATACGAGCAGTACTTC. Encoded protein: CSAREDRPSGRYEQYF.

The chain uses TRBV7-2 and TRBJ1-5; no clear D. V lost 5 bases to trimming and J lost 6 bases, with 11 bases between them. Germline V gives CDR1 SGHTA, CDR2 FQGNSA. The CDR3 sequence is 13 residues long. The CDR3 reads CASSPGRVQPQHF. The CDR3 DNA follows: TGTGCCAGCAGCCCCGGGAGGGTTCAGCCCCAGCATTTT.

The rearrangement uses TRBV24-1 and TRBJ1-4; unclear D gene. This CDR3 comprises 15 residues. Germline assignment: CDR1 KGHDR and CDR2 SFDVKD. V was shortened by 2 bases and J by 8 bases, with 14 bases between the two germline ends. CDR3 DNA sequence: TGTGCCACCAGTGATTCCAGAGGTCCGGGGGAAAAACTGTTTTTT. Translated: CATSDSRGPGEKLFF.

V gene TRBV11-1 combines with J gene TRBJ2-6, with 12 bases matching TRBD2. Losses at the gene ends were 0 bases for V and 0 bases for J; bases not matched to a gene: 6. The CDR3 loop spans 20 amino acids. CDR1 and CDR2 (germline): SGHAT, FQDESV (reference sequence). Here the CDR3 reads CASSLAIRTSGTSGANVLTF. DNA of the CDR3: TGTGCCAGCAGCTTAGCTATTAGGACTAGCGGGACCTCTGGGGCCAACGTCCTGACTTTC.

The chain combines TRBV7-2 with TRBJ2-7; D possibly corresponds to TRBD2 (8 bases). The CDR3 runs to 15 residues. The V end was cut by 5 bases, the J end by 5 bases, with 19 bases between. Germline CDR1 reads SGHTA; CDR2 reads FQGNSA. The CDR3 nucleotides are TGTGCCAGCAGCCGGGAGGGGGCGATAGTCCACGAGCAGTACTTC. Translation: CASSREGAIVHEQYF.

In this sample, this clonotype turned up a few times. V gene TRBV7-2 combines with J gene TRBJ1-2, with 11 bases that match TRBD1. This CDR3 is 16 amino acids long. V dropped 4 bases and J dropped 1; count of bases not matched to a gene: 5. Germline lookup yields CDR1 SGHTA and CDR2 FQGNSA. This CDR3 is CASSSSGTGGNYGYTF. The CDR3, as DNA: TGTGCCAGCAGCTCAAGTGGGACAGGGGGTAACTATGGCTACACCTTC.

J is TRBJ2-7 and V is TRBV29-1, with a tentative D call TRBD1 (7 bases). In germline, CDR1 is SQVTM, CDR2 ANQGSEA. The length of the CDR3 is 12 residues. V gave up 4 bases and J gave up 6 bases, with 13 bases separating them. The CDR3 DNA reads TGCAGCGTTGGTAACCAGGGGGGCGAGCAGTACTTC. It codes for CSVGNQGGEQYF.

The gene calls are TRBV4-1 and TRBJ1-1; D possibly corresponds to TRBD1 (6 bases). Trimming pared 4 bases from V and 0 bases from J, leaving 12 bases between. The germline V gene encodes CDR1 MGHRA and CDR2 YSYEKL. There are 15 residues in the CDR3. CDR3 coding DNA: TGCGCCAGCAGCCGGTTAACAGGGATGAACACTGAAGCTTTCTTT. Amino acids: CASSRLTGMNTEAFF.

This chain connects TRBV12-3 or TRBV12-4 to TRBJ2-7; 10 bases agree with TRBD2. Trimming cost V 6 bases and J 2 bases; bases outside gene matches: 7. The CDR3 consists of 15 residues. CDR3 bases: TGTGCCAGCAGGGTTAGCGGGGGGCCCCCCTACGAGCAGTACTTC. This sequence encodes CASRVSGGPPYEQYF.

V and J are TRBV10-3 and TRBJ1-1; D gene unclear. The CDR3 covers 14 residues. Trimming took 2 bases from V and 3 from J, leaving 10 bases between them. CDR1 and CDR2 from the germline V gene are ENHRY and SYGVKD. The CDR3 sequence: CAISEASMDTEAFF. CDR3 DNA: TGTGCCATCAGTGAGGCCAGTATGGACACTGAAGCTTTCTTT.

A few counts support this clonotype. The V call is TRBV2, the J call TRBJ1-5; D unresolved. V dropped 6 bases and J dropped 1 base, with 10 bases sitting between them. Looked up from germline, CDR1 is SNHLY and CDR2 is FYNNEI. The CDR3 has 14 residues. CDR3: CASRLGLSNQPQHF. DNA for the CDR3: TGTGCCAGCAGATTGGGCCTAAGCAATCAGCCCCAGCATTTT.

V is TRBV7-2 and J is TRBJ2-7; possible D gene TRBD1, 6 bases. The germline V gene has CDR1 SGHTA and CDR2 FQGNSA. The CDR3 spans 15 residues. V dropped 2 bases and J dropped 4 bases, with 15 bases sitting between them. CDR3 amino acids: CASSLNRVLLYEQYF. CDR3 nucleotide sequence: TGTGCCAGCAGCTTAAACAGGGTTCTTTTGTACGAGCAGTACTTC.

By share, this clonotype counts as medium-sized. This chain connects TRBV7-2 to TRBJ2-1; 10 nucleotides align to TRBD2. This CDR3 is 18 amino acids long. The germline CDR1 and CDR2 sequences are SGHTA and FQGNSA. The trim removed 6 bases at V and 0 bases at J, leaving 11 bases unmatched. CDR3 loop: CASRLTSGASSSYNEQFF. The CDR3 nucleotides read TGTGCCAGCAGGCTTACTAGCGGGGCGTCCAGCTCCTACAATGAGCAGTTCTTC.

CDR3 sequence reads: CASSGDRWEAFF. For the CDR3, the DNA is TGTGCCAGCAGTGGAGACCGATGGGAAGCTTTCTTT. V usage is TRBV6-1 and J usage is TRBJ1-1; no clear D gene. CDR3 length: 12 amino acids. CDR1 and CDR2 (germline): MNHNS, SASEGT. Trimming pared 4 bases from V and 8 bases from J, leaving 11 bases between.

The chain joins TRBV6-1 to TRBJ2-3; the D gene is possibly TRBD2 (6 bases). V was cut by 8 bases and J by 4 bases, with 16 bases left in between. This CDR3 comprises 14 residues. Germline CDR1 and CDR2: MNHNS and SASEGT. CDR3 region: CASPRELAADTQYF. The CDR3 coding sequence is TGTGCCAGCCCCCGGGAGTTGGCCGCAGATACGCAGTATTTT.

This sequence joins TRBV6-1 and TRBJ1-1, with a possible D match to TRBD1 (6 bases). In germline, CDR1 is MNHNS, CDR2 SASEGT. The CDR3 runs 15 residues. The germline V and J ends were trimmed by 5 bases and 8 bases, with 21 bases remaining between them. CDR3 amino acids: CASSQLTIGQSEAFF. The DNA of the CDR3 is TGTGCCAGCAGTCAACTAACCATCGGACAGAGCGAAGCTTTCTTT.

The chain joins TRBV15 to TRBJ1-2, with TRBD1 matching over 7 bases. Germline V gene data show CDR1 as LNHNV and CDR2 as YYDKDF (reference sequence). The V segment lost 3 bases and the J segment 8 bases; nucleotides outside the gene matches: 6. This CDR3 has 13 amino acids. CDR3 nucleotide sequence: TGTGCCACCAGCAGTGACAGGGCCTTGGGCTACACCTTC. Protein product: CATSSDRALGYTF.

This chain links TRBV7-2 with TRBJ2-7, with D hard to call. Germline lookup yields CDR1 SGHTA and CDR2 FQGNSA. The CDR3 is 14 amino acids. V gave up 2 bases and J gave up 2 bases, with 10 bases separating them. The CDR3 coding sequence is TGTGCCAGCAGCTTACCGTCTACTGCCTACGAGCAGTACTTC. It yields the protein CASSLPSTAYEQYF. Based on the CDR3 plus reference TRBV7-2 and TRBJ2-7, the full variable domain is GAGVSQSPSNKVTEKGKDVELRCDPISGHTALYWYRQSLGQGLEFLIYFQGNSAPDKSGLPSDRFSAERTGGSVSTLTIQRTQQEDSAVYLCASSLPSTAYEQYFGPGTRLTVT.

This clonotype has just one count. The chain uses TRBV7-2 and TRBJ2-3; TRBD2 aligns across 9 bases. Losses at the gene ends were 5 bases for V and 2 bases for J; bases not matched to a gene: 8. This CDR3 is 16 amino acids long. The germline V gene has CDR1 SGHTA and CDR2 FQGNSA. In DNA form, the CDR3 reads TGTGCCAGCAGCAAAAGGGGCGGGGGGGCCACAGATACGCAGTATTTT. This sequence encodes CASSKRGGGATDTQYF.

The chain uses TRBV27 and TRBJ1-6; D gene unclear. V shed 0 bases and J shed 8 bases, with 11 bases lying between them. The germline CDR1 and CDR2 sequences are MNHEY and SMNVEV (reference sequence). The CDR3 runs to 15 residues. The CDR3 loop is CASSLSAGIDSPLHF. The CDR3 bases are TGTGCCAGCAGTTTATCGGCCGGAATAGATTCACCCCTCCACTTT.

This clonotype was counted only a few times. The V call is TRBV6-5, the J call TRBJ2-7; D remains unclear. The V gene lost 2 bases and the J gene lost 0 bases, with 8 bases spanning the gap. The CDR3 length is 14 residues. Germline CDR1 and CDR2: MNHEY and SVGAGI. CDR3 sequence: CASSYRARSYEQYF. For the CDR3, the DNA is TGTGCCAGCAGTTACCGGGCCCGCTCCTACGAGCAGTACTTC.

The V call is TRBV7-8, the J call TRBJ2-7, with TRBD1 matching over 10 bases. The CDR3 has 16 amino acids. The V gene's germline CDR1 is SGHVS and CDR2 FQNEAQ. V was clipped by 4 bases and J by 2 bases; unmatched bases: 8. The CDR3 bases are TGTGCCAGCAGCTCGGGACAGGGGTCAGGGCCCTACGAGCAGTACTTC. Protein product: CASSSGQGSGPYEQYF.

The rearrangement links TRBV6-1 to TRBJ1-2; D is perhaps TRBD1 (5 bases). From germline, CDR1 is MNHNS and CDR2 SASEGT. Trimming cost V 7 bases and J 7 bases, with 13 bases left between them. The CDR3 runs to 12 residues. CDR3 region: CASTPARGGYTF. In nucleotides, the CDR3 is TGTGCCAGCACTCCTGCAAGGGGTGGCTACACCTTC.

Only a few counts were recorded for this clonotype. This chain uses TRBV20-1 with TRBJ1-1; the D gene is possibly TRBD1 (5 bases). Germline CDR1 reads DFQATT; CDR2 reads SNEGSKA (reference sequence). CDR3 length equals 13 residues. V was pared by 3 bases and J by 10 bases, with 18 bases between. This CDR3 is CSARGDGRLSAFF. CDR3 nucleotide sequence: TGCAGTGCTAGGGGGGATGGCAGGTTGTCAGCTTTCTTT.

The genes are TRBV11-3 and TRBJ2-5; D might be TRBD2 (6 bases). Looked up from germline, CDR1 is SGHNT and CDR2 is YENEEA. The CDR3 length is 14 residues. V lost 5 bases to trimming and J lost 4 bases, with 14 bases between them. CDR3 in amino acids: CASSPGVYGETQYF. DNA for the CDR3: TGTGCCAGCAGCCCGGGGGTCTATGGAGAGACCCAGTACTTC.

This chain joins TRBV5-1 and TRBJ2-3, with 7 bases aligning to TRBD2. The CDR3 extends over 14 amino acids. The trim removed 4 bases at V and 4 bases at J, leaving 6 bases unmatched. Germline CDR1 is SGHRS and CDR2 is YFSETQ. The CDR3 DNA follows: TGCGCCAGCAGCCCCGGGGGGTCAGCAGATACGCAGTATTTT. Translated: CASSPGGSADTQYF.